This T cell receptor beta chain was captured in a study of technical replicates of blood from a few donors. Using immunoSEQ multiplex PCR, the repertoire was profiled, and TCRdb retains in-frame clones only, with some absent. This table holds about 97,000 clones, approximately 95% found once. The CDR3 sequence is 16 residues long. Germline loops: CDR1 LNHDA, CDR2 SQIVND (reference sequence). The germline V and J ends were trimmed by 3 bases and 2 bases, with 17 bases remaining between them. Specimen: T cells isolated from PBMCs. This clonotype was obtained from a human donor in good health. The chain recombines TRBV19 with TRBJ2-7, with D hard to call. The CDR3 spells CASSIKRSGLTYEQYF. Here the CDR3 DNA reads TGTGCCAGTAGTATTAAGCGCTCGGGTTTGACCTACGAGCAGTACTTC. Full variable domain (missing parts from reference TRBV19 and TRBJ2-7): DGGITQSPKYLFRKEGQNVTLSCEQNLNHDAMYWYRQDPGQGLRLIYYSQIVNDFQKGDIAEGYSVSREKKESFPLTVTSAQKNPTAFYLCASSIKRSGLTYEQYFGPGTRLTVT.